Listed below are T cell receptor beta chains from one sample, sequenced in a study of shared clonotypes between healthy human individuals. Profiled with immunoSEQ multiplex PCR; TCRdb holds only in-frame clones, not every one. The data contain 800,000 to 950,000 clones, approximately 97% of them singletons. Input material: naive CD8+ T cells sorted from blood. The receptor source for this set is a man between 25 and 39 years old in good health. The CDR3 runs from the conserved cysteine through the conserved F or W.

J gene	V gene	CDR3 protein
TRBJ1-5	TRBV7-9	CASSSWGQPQHF
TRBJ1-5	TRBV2	CASSEPDSNQPQHF
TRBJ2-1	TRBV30	CAWRGGTRPRTYNEQFF
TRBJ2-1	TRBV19	CASSIGRSSYNEQFF
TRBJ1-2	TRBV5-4	CASSGETGYGYTF
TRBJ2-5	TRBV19	CASSSLGYDNQETQYF
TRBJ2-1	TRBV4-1	CASSQVLGEQFF
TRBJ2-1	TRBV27	CASRRYNEQFF
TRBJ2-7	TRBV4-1	CASSQAGASGTYEQYF
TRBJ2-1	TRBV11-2	CASSLAPPGYGEQFF
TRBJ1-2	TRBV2	CASRGQEFYGYTF
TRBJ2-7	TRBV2	CASSTGQTYEQYF
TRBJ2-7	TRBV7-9	CASSFTASGSYEQYF
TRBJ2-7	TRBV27	CASSLVSQGYEQYF
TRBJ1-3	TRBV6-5	CASSLQGASGNTIYF
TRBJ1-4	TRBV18	CASSPTLDRDEKLFF
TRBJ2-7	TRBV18	CASSPPQGGYEQYF
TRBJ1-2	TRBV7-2	CASSLFGQSSYGYTF
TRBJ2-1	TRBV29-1	CSVENQGSWSYNEQFF
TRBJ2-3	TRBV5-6	CASSLSGDTDTQYF
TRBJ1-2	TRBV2	CASKIGSTGYGYTF
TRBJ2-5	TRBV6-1	CASSENRGETQYF
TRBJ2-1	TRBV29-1	CSVVGRAEYHNEQFF
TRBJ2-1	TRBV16	CASSPGEGAYNEQFF
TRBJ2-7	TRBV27	CASRTGGSSYEQYF
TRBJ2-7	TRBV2	CAGFGTANPYEQYF
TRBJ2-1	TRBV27	CASLAGASGNNEQFF
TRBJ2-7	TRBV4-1	CASSQGGTRAYEQYF